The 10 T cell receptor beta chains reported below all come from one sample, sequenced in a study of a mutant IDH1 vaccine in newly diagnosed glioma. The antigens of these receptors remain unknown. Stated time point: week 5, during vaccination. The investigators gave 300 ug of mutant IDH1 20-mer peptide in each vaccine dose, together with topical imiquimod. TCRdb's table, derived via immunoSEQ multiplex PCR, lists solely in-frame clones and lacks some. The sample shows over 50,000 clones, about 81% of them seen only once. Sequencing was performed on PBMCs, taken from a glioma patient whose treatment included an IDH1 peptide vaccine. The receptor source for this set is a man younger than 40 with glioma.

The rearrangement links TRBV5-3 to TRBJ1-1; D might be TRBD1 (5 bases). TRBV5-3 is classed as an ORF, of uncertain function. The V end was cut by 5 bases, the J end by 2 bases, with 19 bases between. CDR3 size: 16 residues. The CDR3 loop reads CARRLWDGFPNTEAFF. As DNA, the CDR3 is TGTGCCAGAAGACTATGGGACGGATTTCCCAACACTGAAGCTTTCTTT.

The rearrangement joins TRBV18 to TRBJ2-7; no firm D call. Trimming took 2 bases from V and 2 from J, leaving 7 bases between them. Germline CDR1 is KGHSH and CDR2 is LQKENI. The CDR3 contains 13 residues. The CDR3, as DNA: TGTGCCAGCTCACCAACAGAGGCCTACGAGCAGTACTTC. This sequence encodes CASSPTEAYEQYF.

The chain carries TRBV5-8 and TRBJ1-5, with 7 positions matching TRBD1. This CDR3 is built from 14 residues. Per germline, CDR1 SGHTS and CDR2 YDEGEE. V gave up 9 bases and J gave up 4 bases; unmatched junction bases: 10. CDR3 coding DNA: TGTGCCACCGGAATGACAGGGACAAATCAGCCCCAGCATTTT. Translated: CATGMTGTNQPQHF. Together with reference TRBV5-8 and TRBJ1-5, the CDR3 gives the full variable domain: EAGVTQSPTHLIKTRGQQATLRCSPISGHTSVYWYQQALGLGLQFLLWYDEGEERNRGNFPPRFSGRQFPNYSSELNVNALELEDSALYLCATGMTGTNQPQHFGDGTRLSIL.

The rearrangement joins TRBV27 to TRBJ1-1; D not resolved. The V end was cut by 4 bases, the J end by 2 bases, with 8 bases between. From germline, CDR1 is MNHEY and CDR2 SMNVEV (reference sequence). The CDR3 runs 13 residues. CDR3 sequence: CASSSTINTEAFF. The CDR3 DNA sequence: TGTGCCAGCAGTTCGACAATTAACACTGAAGCTTTCTTT.

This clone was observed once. The CDR3 DNA is TGTGCCAGCAGCGACTCGGGTGGAGAAAAACTGTTTTTT. Translating it yields CASSDSGGEKLFF. The rearrangement links TRBV6-1 to TRBJ1-4; D not certain. Germline CDR1 and CDR2: MNHNS and SASEGT. V dropped 6 bases and J dropped 8 bases, with 13 bases sitting between them. The CDR3 is made up of 13 amino acids.

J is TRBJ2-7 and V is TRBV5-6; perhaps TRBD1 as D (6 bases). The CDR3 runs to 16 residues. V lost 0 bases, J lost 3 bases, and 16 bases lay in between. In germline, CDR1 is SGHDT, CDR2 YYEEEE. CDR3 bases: TGTGCCAGCAGCTTGGCCGGGGTAACAGGGTTCTACGAGCAGTACTTC. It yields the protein CASSLAGVTGFYEQYF.

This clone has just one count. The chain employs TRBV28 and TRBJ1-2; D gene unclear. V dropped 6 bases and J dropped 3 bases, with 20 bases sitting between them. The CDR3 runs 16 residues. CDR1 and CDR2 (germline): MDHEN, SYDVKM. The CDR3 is CASSSNGNSAYYGYTF. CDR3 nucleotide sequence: TGTGCCAGCAGCTCAAACGGGAACTCCGCTTACTATGGCTACACCTTC.

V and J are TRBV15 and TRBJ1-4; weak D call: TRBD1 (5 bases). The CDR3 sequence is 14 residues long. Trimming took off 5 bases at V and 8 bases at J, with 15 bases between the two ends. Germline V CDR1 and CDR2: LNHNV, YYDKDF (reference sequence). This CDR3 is CATSDRDAEEKLFF. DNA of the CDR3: TGTGCCACCAGCGACCGGGACGCTGAAGAAAAACTGTTTTTT. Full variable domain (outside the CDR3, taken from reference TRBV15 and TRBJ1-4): DAMVIQNPRYQVTQFGKPVTLSCSQTLNHNVMYWYQQKSSQAPKLLFHYYDKDFNNEADTPDNFQSRRPNTSFCFLDIRSPGLGDTAMYLCATSDRDAEEKLFFGSGTQLSVL.

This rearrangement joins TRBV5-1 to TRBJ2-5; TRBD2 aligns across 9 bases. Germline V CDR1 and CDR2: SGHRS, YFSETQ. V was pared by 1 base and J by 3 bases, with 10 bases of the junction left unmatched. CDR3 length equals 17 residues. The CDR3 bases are TGCGCCAGCAGCTTGTCTCGTCTAGCGGGGAATAAAGAGACCCAGTACTTC. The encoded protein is CASSLSRLAGNKETQYF.

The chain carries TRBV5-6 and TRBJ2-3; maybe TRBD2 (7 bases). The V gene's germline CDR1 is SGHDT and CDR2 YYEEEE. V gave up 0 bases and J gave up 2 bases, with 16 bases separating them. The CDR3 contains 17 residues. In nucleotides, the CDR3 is TGTGCCAGCAGCTTGGCCGTCATTGCGGGGGCCACAGATACGCAGTATTTT. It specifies CASSLAVIAGATDTQYF. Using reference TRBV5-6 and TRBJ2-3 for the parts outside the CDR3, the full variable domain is DAGVTQSPTHLIKTRGQQVTLRCSPKSGHDTVSWYQQALGQGPQFIFQYYEEEERQRGNFPDRFSGHQFPNYSSELNVNALLLGDSALYLCASSLAVIAGATDTQYFGPGTRLTVL.